The text below deals with one T cell receptor (beta chain). This specimen comes from a study of blood T cell repertoires in COVID-19. Data came from immunoSEQ multiplex PCR; TCRdb stores just in-frame clones and leaves some out. The data show 350,000 to 500,000 clones, 70% to 90% seen once. A Seattle source enrolled patients during active infection and followed them longitudinally. Germline V lookup: CDR1 GTSNPN, CDR2 SVGIG (reference sequence). V dropped 5 bases and J dropped 3 bases, with 10 bases sitting between them. CDR3 length: 12 residues. Sample: peripheral blood. This chain joins TRBV30 and TRBJ2-5; weak D call: TRBD1 (5 bases). This sequence originates from a man younger than 35 with COVID-19, enrolled during active disease. The CDR3 here is CAWVQGKETQYF. CDR3 in DNA: TGTGCCTGGGTCCAGGGAAAAGAGACCCAGTACTTC.